Here is one T cell receptor beta chain with its context. Its antigen is still unknown. This clone may be a read error of a much larger clone one base away. The record originates from a study of T-cell reconstitution after alpha-beta-depleted transplantation in children. The TCRbeta library was prepared with unique molecular identifiers. TCRdb fed the PCR reads into MiXCR, producing one record per CDR3 protein. Of 600,000 to 800,000 distinct CDR3 sequences detected, around 14% appear once; the ten largest clones hold roughly 0.77%. Findings and limits, study-wide: Recipient T cells and thymic progenitors that survived were the source of the high TCRbeta diversity seen at day 60 in some patients. T cells produced anew were the main source of T-cell counts and diversity one year after transplant.

Looked up from germline, CDR1 is MNHEY and CDR2 is SVGEGT. The CDR3 length is 14 residues. The J segment lost 8 bases and the V segment lost 11 bases, leaving 12 bases of the junction unmatched. Material: PBMCs, obtained before TCRalphabeta/CD19-depleted stem cell transplant. The chain links TRBV6-2 or TRBV6-3 to TRBJ2-3; 11 bases are a match to TRBD2. This TCR was sampled from a girl aged 2-10 years with congenital amegakaryocytic thrombocytopenia, due to receive a stem cell transplant. The CDR3 bases are TGTGCCTGTTTAGCGGGAGGGCCACTTGGTACGCAGTATTTT. This gives the protein CACLAGGPLGTQYF.